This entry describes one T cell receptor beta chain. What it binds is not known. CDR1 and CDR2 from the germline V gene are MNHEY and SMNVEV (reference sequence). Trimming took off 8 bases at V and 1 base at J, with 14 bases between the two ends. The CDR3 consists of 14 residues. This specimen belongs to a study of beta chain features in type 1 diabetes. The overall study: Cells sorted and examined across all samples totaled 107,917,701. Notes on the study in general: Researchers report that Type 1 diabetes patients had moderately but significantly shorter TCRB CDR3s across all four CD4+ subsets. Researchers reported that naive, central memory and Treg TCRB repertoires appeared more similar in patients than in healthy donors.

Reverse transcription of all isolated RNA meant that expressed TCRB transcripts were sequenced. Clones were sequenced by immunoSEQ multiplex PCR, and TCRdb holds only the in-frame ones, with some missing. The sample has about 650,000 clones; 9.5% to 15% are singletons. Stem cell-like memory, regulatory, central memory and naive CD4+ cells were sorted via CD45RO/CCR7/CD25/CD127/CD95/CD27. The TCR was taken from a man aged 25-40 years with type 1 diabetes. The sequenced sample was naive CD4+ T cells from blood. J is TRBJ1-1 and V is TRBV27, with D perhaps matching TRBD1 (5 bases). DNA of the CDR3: TGTGCCAGCTCGCCGTGGGACCCGAACACTGAAGCTTTCTTT. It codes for CASSPWDPNTEAFF.